This T cell receptor (beta chain) comes out of a study of monozygotic twins with inflammatory bowel disease. TCRdb re-called the 5' RACE reads and shows each CDR3 protein once, DNA omitted. Recorded for this sample: 300,000 to 350,000 distinct CDR3 sequences. This CDR3 region has 14 residues. Per germline, CDR1 SGHRS and CDR2 YFSETQ. The chain recombines TRBV5-1 with TRBJ2-2; there is no DNA to check the TCRdb D call of TRBD1. The sequenced sample consisted of blood. This receptor was taken from a human donor with ulcerative colitis or Crohn's disease, or a healthy co-twin of an affected twin (not recorded which). CDR3 protein: CASSPRDTTGELFF.